This is a list of T cell receptor beta chains from one sample in a study of blood T cell repertoires in COVID-19. Using immunoSEQ multiplex PCR, the repertoire was profiled, and TCRdb retains in-frame clones only, with some absent. Of roughly 260,000 clones in the sample, about four fifths were seen once. The material sequenced was peripheral blood. The receptors here all came from a woman between 18 and 30 years old with acute or convalescent COVID-19. Both conserved end residues are part of each CDR3.

J gene: TRBJ2-2; V gene: TRBV6-5; CDR3 protein: CASSYRGSGELFF
J gene: TRBJ2-2; V gene: TRBV30; CDR3 protein: CAWSDPALAVGPGAGELFF
J gene: TRBJ1-2; V gene: TRBV19; CDR3 protein: CASSIGSGVYSYGYTF
J gene: TRBJ2-1; V gene: TRBV14; CDR3 protein: CASSQDYARSRYNEQFF
J gene: TRBJ2-3; V gene: TRBV3-1/TRBV3-2; CDR3 protein: CASSQVGTSGTDTQYF
J gene: TRBJ2-7; V gene: TRBV23-1; CDR3 protein: CASRSGQSWEQYF
J gene: TRBJ2-1; V gene: TRBV6-5; CDR3 protein: CASSYWDRDEQFF
J gene: TRBJ2-1; V gene: TRBV4-2; CDR3 protein: CASSQGGSDEQFF
J gene: TRBJ1-1; V gene: TRBV7-2; CDR3 protein: CASSLAWRNTEAFF
J gene: TRBJ2-3; V gene: TRBV28; CDR3 protein: CASIRGLTDTQYF
J gene: TRBJ2-2; V gene: TRBV6-4; CDR3 protein: CASSPGTSGTGELFF
J gene: TRBJ1-1; V gene: TRBV2; CDR3 protein: CASTDGAGRTEAFF
J gene: TRBJ2-1; V gene: TRBV15; CDR3 protein: CATSRGSGTSRGNEQFF
J gene: TRBJ2-1; V gene: TRBV18; CDR3 protein: CASSSGLAGLGLEQFF
J gene: TRBJ2-1; V gene: TRBV27; CDR3 protein: CASSSPQTSGSREQFF
J gene: TRBJ1-2; V gene: TRBV6-5; CDR3 protein: CASSYSRLGQVYGYTF
J gene: TRBJ2-1; V gene: TRBV6-4; CDR3 protein: CASSDSVQGGYNEQFF
J gene: TRBJ1-4; V gene: TRBV6-5; CDR3 protein: CASSYRTGNEKLFF
J gene: TRBJ2-1; V gene: TRBV19; CDR3 protein: CASSIGLAAEQFF
J gene: TRBJ2-5; V gene: TRBV6-1; CDR3 protein: CASRERGRWGTQYF
J gene: TRBJ1-1; V gene: TRBV4-3; CDR3 protein: CASSQDGLVRGDDTEAFF
J gene: TRBJ2-2; V gene: TRBV28; CDR3 protein: CASSLMAGGPGELFF
J gene: TRBJ1-4; V gene: TRBV6-6; CDR3 protein: CASSPPRQGRRSNEKLFF
J gene: TRBJ2-1; V gene: TRBV30; CDR3 protein: CAWTKGTSGPNNEQFF
J gene: TRBJ2-7; V gene: TRBV9; CDR3 protein: CASSATGLAGNEQYF
J gene: TRBJ2-1; V gene: TRBV4-3; CDR3 protein: CASSQVTSVFLNEQFF
J gene: TRBJ2-3; V gene: TRBV6-6; CDR3 protein: CASSLLWGGQGSDTQYF
J gene: TRBJ2-1; V gene: TRBV6-1; CDR3 protein: CASSEGLDEQFF
J gene: TRBJ2-2; V gene: TRBV7-2; CDR3 protein: CASSLGTNTGELFF
J gene: TRBJ2-1; V gene: TRBV9; CDR3 protein: CASSVAPSNNEQFF
J gene: TRBJ1-3; V gene: TRBV24-1; CDR3 protein: CATSPGHSGNTIYF
J gene: TRBJ1-1; V gene: TRBV5-1; CDR3 protein: CASSFTGMGDEAFF
J gene: TRBJ1-4; V gene: TRBV28; CDR3 protein: CASSLSSEKLFF
J gene: TRBJ1-5; V gene: TRBV27; CDR3 protein: CASRDRRDQPQHF
J gene: TRBJ1-2; V gene: TRBV7-9; CDR3 protein: CASSGGQSGYTF
J gene: TRBJ2-7; V gene: TRBV5-1; CDR3 protein: CASSLAPTSGFLYEQYF
J gene: TRBJ1-4; V gene: TRBV28; CDR3 protein: CASSQQGTSGKLFF
J gene: TRBJ2-7; V gene: TRBV11-2; CDR3 protein: CASSFQPGQGSEQYF
J gene: TRBJ1-2; V gene: TRBV5-6; CDR3 protein: CASSLGRGIYGYTF
J gene: TRBJ2-7; V gene: TRBV14; CDR3 protein: CASSPGLAKYF
J gene: TRBJ1-1; V gene: TRBV3-1/TRBV3-2; CDR3 protein: CASSQPRANTEAFF
J gene: TRBJ1-2; V gene: TRBV27; CDR3 protein: CASSPGTVKYGYTF
J gene: TRBJ2-7; V gene: TRBV19; CDR3 protein: CASSTDTNRDRSLLPHYEQYF
J gene: TRBJ2-7; V gene: TRBV6-5; CDR3 protein: CASTWQGVEQYF
J gene: TRBJ2-7; V gene: TRBV15; CDR3 protein: CATSRDSHYTSYEQYF
J gene: TRBJ2-7; V gene: TRBV27; CDR3 protein: CASKGQPSYEQYF
J gene: TRBJ2-7; V gene: TRBV19; CDR3 protein: CASSIGGLESQYEQYF
J gene: TRBJ2-7; V gene: TRBV29-1; CDR3 protein: CSVTGSYEQYF
J gene: TRBJ1-1; V gene: TRBV19; CDR3 protein: CASSIWTGEAFF
J gene: TRBJ1-2; V gene: TRBV7-9; CDR3 protein: CASSLYRAGAYTF
J gene: TRBJ2-1; V gene: TRBV5-1; CDR3 protein: CASSFTSGSYDEQFF
J gene: TRBJ1-4; V gene: TRBV18; CDR3 protein: CASSQTGANEKLFF
J gene: TRBJ1-1; V gene: TRBV18; CDR3 protein: CASSIRVNTEAFF
J gene: TRBJ2-5; V gene: TRBV27; CDR3 protein: CASSLSGGGGEDQETQYF
J gene: TRBJ1-4; V gene: TRBV4-3; CDR3 protein: CASSPDRAGTAYEKLFF
J gene: TRBJ2-1; V gene: TRBV18; CDR3 protein: CASSPTGLPYNEQFF
J gene: TRBJ2-2; V gene: TRBV9; CDR3 protein: CASSVTSGSPTGELFF